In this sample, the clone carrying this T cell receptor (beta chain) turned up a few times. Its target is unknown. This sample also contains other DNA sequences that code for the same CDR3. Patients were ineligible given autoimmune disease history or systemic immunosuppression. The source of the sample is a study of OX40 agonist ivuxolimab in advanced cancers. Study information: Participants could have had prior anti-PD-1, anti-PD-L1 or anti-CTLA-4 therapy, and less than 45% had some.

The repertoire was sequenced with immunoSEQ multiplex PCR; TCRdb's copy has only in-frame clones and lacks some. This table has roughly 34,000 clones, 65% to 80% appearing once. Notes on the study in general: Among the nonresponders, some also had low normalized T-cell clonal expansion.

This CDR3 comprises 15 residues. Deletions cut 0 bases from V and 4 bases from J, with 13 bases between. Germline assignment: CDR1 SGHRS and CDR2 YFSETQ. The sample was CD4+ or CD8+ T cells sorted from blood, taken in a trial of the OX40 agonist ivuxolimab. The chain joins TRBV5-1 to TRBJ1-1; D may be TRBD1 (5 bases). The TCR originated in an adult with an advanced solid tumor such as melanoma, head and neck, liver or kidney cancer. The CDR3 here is CASSLEGRGPTEAFF. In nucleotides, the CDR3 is TGCGCCAGCAGCTTGGAGGGACGAGGGCCCACTGAAGCTTTCTTT.